The 27 T cell receptor beta chains in this list originate from one sample, sequenced in a study of cytomegalovirus exposure and HLA in healthy donors. Primers for the PCR totalled 60 Vbeta and 13 Jbeta. The protocol was immunoSEQ multiplex PCR, while the TCRdb copy is restricted to in-frame clones and leaves out a portion. The data contain 150,000 to 200,000 clones, roughly four fifths of them singletons. Sequenced: PBMCs. These TCRs come from a woman aged 30 to 39 in good health and CMV-seropositive.

The V call is TRBV18, the J call TRBJ1-2; 7 positions match TRBD1. V was pared by 6 bases and J by 2 bases, with 6 bases of the junction left unmatched. This CDR3 contains 14 residues. CDR1 and CDR2 (germline): KGHSH, LQKENI. CDR3 sequence: CASSTTGTNYGYTF. CDR3 in DNA: TGTGCCAGCTCGACGACAGGGACCAACTATGGCTACACCTTC.

J is TRBJ1-2 and V is TRBV19; possible D gene TRBD1, 5 bases. CDR1 is LNHDA and CDR2 is SQIVND in the germline V gene (reference sequence). V was clipped by 7 bases and J by 2 bases, with 11 bases between them. This CDR3 has 13 amino acids. In DNA form, the CDR3 reads TGTGCCAGTACCCCGGACACCAACTATGGCTACACCTTC. Its translation: CASTPDTNYGYTF.

The genes are TRBV10-3 and TRBJ1-2, with unresolved D. The V and J ends lost 0 bases and 2 bases respectively, with 10 bases between them. The germline gives CDR1 ENHRY, CDR2 SYGVKD. The CDR3 has 15 amino acids. CDR3 residues: CAISESQVYNYGYTF. In nucleotides, the CDR3 is TGTGCCATCAGTGAGTCGCAGGTCTACAACTATGGCTACACCTTC.

The chain combines TRBV28 with TRBJ1-3; 8 bases align to TRBD1. Germline V gene sequence: CDR1 MDHEN, CDR2 SYDVKM. The CDR3 is 15 amino acids. The J segment lost 3 bases and the V segment lost 5 bases, leaving 6 bases of the junction unmatched. The CDR3 loop reads CASSITGGIGNTIYF. In DNA form, the CDR3 reads TGTGCCAGCAGTATCACAGGGGGAATTGGAAACACCATATATTTT.

The genes are TRBV30 and TRBJ2-6, with 10 bases lining up with TRBD1. The CDR3 is 17 amino acids. The V segment lost 1 base and the J segment 0 bases; nucleotides outside the gene matches: 3. The germline CDR1 and CDR2 sequences are GTSNPN and SVGIG (reference sequence). CDR3 amino acids: CAWSGDRGISGANVLTF. CDR3 bases: TGTGCCTGGAGTGGGGACAGGGGCATCTCTGGGGCCAACGTCCTGACTTTC.

This chain connects TRBV7-2 to TRBJ1-5, with 8 bases lining up with TRBD1. This CDR3 comprises 15 residues. Trimming took 6 bases from V and 4 from J; bases not matched to a gene: 8. Germline CDR1 is SGHTA and CDR2 is FQGNSA. DNA of the CDR3: TGTGCCAGCAGACAAGAGACAGGGGTTAATCAGCCCCAGCATTTT. Translation gives CASRQETGVNQPQHF.

This chain links TRBV11-2 with TRBJ1-2, with TRBD1 matching over 9 bases. The CDR3 consists of 13 residues. Germline trimming cut 4 bases from V and 8 bases from J; bases unmatched to any gene: 5. CDR1 and CDR2 (germline): SGHAT, FQNNGV. The CDR3 bases are TGTGCCAGCAGCTCGAACAGGGGGCGAGGCTACACCTTC. It translates to CASSSNRGRGYTF.

The count of this clone is one. This rearrangement joins TRBV7-2 to TRBJ1-2, with unresolved D. The CDR3 is made up of 14 amino acids. Per germline, CDR1 SGHTA and CDR2 FQGNSA. V gave up 0 bases and J gave up 7 bases, with 12 bases separating them. The CDR3: CASSLAFGRSGYTF. The CDR3 bases are TGTGCCAGCAGCTTAGCGTTCGGGAGGAGTGGCTACACCTTC.

The chain combines TRBV7-2 with TRBJ1-4; D unclear. This CDR3 is built from 15 residues. Germline-derived CDR1 and CDR2 are SGHTA and FQGNSA. Deletions cut 5 bases from V and 2 bases from J, with 12 bases between. The CDR3 region is CASSPRRSTNEKLFF. CDR3 bases: TGTGCCAGCAGCCCGAGAAGGAGTACTAATGAAAAACTGTTTTTT.

The rearrangement links TRBV6-6 to TRBJ1-2; the D is unclear. CDR3 size: 16 residues. The germline V and J ends were trimmed by 0 bases and 4 bases, with 15 bases remaining between them. Germline V gives CDR1 MNHNY, CDR2 SVGAGI (reference sequence). The CDR3 nucleotides read TGTGCCAGCAGTTACTCTGACACTCTCACTCGCTATGGCTACACCTTC. Amino acids: CASSYSDTLTRYGYTF.

V and J are TRBV2 and TRBJ1-5, with 7 bases lining up with TRBD1. CDR3 length equals 15 residues. With V trimmed by 7 bases and J by 4 bases, 10 bases remained unmatched. Germline CDR1 reads SNHLY; CDR2 reads FYNNEI. The CDR3 DNA reads as TGTGCCAGCAAAGAAAGGGGGCCGCAAAATCAGCCCCAGCATTTT. Its translation is CASKERGPQNQPQHF.

The chain recombines TRBV6-1 with TRBJ1-1; TRBD1 matches 9 bases. The ends lost 5 bases at V and 10 bases at J; junction bases unmatched: 5. The CDR3 length is 12 residues. CDR1 MNHNS and CDR2 SASEGT come from the germline V gene. The CDR3 coding sequence is TGTGCCAGCAGTCCCTCGGGACAGGGAGCTTTCTTT. Amino acids: CASSPSGQGAFF.

V and J are TRBV2 and TRBJ1-2; D not certain. Trimming removed 6 bases at V and 4 bases at J, with 12 bases between. CDR3 length: 13 amino acids. Germline CDR1 is SNHLY and CDR2 is FYNNEI. The CDR3 DNA follows: TGTGCCAGCAGAGCAAGGGAGACCTATGGCTACACCTTC. Translation: CASRARETYGYTF.

The chain links TRBV7-2 to TRBJ1-1; no definite D call. Trimming took 3 bases from V and 1 from J, leaving 12 bases between them. The CDR3 is 15 amino acids. Per germline, CDR1 SGHTA and CDR2 FQGNSA. The DNA of the CDR3 is TGTGCCAGCAGCTTTCCTATACAGCAGAACACTGAAGCTTTCTTT. It specifies CASSFPIQQNTEAFF.

The chain has TRBV27 and TRBJ2-7, with 7 bases matching TRBD1. The ends lost 10 bases at V and 3 bases at J; junction bases unmatched: 9. CDR3 length: 13 residues. CDR1 is MNHEY, CDR2 SMNVEV, per germline (reference sequence). The CDR3 nucleotides are TGTGCCACCCCCCAGGGGGAAAGCTACGAGCAGTACTTC. Translated: CATPQGESYEQYF.

This chain links TRBV28 with TRBJ1-2; unclear D gene. CDR3 length: 14 amino acids. The germline CDR1 and CDR2 sequences are MDHEN and SYDVKM. V was trimmed by 3 bases and J by 0 bases, leaving 8 bases between them. The CDR3 is CASSLDGTNYGYTF. The CDR3 DNA is TGTGCCAGCAGTTTGGACGGGACTAACTATGGCTACACCTTC.

The V and J genes are TRBV27 and TRBJ2-7; 7 nucleotides align to TRBD1. Germline V gene lookup returns CDR1 MNHEY and CDR2 SMNVEV (reference sequence). This CDR3 is built from 13 residues. V lost 4 bases to trimming and J lost 2 bases; unmatched junction nucleotides: 2. CDR3 amino acids: CASSSGGPYEQYF. CDR3 DNA sequence: TGTGCCAGCAGTTCAGGGGGACCCTACGAGCAGTACTTC.

V and J are TRBV5-6 and TRBJ1-5; D gene ambiguous. The length of the CDR3 is 15 residues. CDR1 SGHDT and CDR2 YYEEEE come from the germline V gene. Trimming pared 2 bases from V and 4 bases from J, leaving 13 bases between. The CDR3 sequence: CASSFLETGNQPQHF. The CDR3 coding sequence is TGTGCCAGCAGCTTTCTGGAGACCGGTAATCAGCCCCAGCATTTT.

The V call is TRBV10-3, the J call TRBJ2-7; 12 bases match TRBD1. V gave up 6 bases and J gave up 4 bases; unmatched junction bases: 1. Germline V gene sequence: CDR1 ENHRY, CDR2 SYGVKD. The CDR3 extends over 13 amino acids. The CDR3 sequence is CAIRGQGAYEQYF. The CDR3 DNA sequence: TGTGCCATCAGGGGACAGGGGGCTTACGAGCAGTACTTC.

This clone was observed a few times. The chain combines TRBV6-5 with TRBJ2-1; possibly TRBD1 for D (6 bases). Germline CDR1 MNHEY, CDR2 SVGAGI. This CDR3 comprises 15 residues. The V end was cut by 2 bases, the J end by 3 bases, with 11 bases between. For the CDR3, the DNA is TGTGCCAGCAGTTACCAGGGGAATCACTACAATGAGCAGTTCTTC. Its protein product is CASSYQGNHYNEQFF.

About this clone: The junction differs from germline at one of its ends, possibly a read error. The chain has TRBV10-2 and TRBJ1-1; D is perhaps TRBD1 (5 bases). The V gene's germline CDR1 is WSHSY and CDR2 SAAADI. The CDR3 sequence is 13 residues long. CDR3 coding DNA: TGCGCCAGCAGGGGGCGGGGGAACACTGGAGCTTTCTTT. Translated: CASRGRGNTGAFF.

The J gene is TRBJ1-1, the V gene TRBV6-5, with TRBD1 matching over 7 bases. CDR1 and CDR2 (germline): MNHEY, SVGAGI. V trimming: 6 bases; J trimming: 6 bases; junction bases outside the gene matches: 7. This CDR3 comprises 13 residues. The CDR3 sequence is CASSLRQGAEAFF. The CDR3 coding sequence is TGTGCCAGCAGCCTCCGACAGGGCGCTGAAGCTTTCTTT.

To note about this clone: The sample has other DNA sequences that encode this CDR3 too. In DNA, the CDR3 is TGTGCCAGCAGCTTTGGGCTAGCCTCTTACGAGCAGTACTTC. Protein: CASSFGLASYEQYF. This sequence joins TRBV5-4 and TRBJ2-7; TRBD2 is a possible D gene (5 bases). This CDR3 contains 14 residues. Germline assignment: CDR1 SGHNT and CDR2 YYREEE (reference sequence). Trimming cost V 2 bases and J 4 bases, with 13 bases left between them. Using reference TRBV5-4 and TRBJ2-7 for the parts outside the CDR3, the full variable domain is ETGVTQSPTHLIKTRGQQVTLRCSSQSGHNTVSWYQQALGQGPQFIFQYYREEENGRGNFPPRFSGLQFPNYSSELNVNALELDDSALYLCASSFGLASYEQYFGPGTRLTVT.

This clone was detected only once. This chain connects TRBV5-1 to TRBJ2-3; the match to TRBD2 covers 10 bases. Germline lookup yields CDR1 SGHRS and CDR2 YFSETQ. V lost 1 base to trimming and J lost 3 bases; unmatched junction nucleotides: 5. The CDR3 contains 16 residues. The CDR3 bases are TGCGCCAGCAGCTTGTTTAGCGGGGGGTTGACAGATACGCAGTATTTT. Protein sequence: CASSLFSGGLTDTQYF. The whole variable domain, remainder taken from reference TRBV5-1 and TRBJ2-3, is KAGVTQTPRYLIKTRGQQVTLSCSPISGHRSVSWYQQTPGQGLQFLFEYFSETQRNKGNFPGRFSGRQFSNSRSEMNVSTLELGDSALYLCASSLFSGGLTDTQYFGPGTRLTVL.

The CDR3, as DNA: TGTGCCAGCAGTGACTCTGGCGGGGGCGATTACAATGAGCAGTTCTTC. This gives the protein CASSDSGGGDYNEQFF. The chain employs TRBV6-4 and TRBJ2-1; perhaps TRBD2 as D (7 bases). V was trimmed by 0 bases and J by 4 bases, leaving 13 bases between them. This CDR3 comprises 16 residues. CDR1 is MRHNA, CDR2 SNTAGT, per germline.

The rearrangement uses TRBV2 and TRBJ2-6; tentative D call: TRBD1 (7 bases). The CDR3 covers 21 residues. In germline, CDR1 is SNHLY, CDR2 FYNNEI. V lost 1 base and J lost 1, with 23 bases in between. CDR3 nucleotides: TGTGCCAGCAGTGAAGAAAGGTGGAGGGGGCAGCCGCAGTCTGGGGCCAACGTCCTGACTTTC. Its protein product is CASSEERWRGQPQSGANVLTF.

This chain joins TRBV20-1 and TRBJ1-2; D not resolved. CDR1 and CDR2 (germline): DFQATT, SNEGSKA (reference sequence). The V end lost 3 bases, the J end lost 7 bases, and 9 bases lay between the germline ends. The CDR3 loop spans 11 amino acids. The CDR3 DNA reads TGCAGTGCTAGGACGGGAGCTGGCTACACCTTC. It is translated as CSARTGAGYTF.